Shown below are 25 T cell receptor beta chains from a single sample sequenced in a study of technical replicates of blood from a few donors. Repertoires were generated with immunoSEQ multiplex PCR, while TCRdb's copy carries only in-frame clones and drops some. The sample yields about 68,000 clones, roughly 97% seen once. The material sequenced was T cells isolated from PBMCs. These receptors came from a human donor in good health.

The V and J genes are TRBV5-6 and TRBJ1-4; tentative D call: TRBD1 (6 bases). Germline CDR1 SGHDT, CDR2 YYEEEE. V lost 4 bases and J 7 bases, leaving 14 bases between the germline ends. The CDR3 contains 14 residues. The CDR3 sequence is CASSKDSFGEKLFF. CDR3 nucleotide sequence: TGTGCCAGCAGCAAGGACAGTTTTGGTGAAAAACTGTTTTTT.

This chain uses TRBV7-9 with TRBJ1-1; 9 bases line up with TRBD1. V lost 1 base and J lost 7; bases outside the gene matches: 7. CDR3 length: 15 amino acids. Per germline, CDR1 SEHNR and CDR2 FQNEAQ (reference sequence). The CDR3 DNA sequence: TGTGCCAGCAGCTTAGTACAGGGGGCATTGGATGAAGCTTTCTTT. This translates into CASSLVQGALDEAFF.

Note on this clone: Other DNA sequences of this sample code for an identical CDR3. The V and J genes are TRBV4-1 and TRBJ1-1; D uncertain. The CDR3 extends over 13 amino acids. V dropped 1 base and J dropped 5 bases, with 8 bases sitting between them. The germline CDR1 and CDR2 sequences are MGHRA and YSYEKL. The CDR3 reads CASSQVTGTEAFF. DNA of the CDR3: TGCGCCAGCAGCCAAGTAACGGGAACTGAAGCTTTCTTT.

CDR3 region: CSASTYEQYF. In DNA form, the CDR3 reads TGCAGTGCTAGTACTTACGAGCAGTACTTC. The chain has TRBV20-1 and TRBJ2-7; no definite D call. Germline CDR1 DFQATT, CDR2 SNEGSKA (reference sequence). V lost 3 bases to trimming and J lost 4 bases, with 4 bases between them. The CDR3 runs 10 residues.

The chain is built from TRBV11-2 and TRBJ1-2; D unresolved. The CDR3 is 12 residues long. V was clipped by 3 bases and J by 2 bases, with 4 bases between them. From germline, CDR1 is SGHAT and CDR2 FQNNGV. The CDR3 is CASSFRNYGYTF. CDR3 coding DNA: TGTGCCAGCAGCTTCAGGAACTATGGCTACACCTTC.

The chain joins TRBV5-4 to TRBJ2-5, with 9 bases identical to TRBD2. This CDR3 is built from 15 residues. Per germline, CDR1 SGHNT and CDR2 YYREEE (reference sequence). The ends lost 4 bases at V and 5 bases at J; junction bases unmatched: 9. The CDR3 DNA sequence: TGTGCCAGCAGCCCGAGCGGGAGGCGAGGGGAGACCCAGTACTTC. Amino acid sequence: CASSPSGRRGETQYF.

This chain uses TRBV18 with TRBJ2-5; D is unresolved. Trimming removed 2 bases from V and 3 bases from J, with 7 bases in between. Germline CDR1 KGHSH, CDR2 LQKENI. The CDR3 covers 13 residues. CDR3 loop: CASSPMEKETQYF. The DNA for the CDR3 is TGTGCCAGCTCACCAATGGAGAAAGAGACCCAGTACTTC.

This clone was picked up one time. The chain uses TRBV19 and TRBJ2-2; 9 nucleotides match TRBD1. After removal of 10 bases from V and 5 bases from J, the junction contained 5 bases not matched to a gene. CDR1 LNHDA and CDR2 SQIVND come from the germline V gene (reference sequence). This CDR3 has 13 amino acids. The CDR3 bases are TGTGCCACCCGCGGACAGGGGACCGGGGAGCTGTTTTTT. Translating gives CATRGQGTGELFF.

The CDR3 region is CASSQARLREKPDTQYF. The CDR3 DNA is TGCGCCAGCAGCCAAGCTCGATTGCGGGAGAAGCCAGATACGCAGTATTTT. This chain links TRBV4-1 with TRBJ2-3; 7 nucleotides align to TRBD2. The CDR3 is 17 residues long. Trimming took 1 base from V and 4 from J; bases not matched to a gene: 11. Per the germline V gene, CDR1 is MGHRA and CDR2 is YSYEKL.

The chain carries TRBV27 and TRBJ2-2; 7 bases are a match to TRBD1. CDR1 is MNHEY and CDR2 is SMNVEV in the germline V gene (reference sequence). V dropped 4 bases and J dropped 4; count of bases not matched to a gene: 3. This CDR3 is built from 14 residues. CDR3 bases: TGTGCCAGCAGTTCAGACAGGGCCACCGGGGAGCTGTTTTTT. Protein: CASSSDRATGELFF.

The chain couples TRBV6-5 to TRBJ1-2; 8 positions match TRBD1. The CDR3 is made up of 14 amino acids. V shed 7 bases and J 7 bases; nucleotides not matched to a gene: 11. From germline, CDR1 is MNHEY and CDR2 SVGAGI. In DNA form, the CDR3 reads TGTGCCAGCACTAAGGACAGGGATGGGGGTGGCTACACCTTC. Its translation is CASTKDRDGGGYTF.

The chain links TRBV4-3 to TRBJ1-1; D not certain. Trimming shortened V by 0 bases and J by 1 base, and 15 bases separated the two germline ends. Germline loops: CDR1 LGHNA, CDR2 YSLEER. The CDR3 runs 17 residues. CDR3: CASSQDPVVGENTEAFF. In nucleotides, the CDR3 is TGCGCCAGCAGCCAAGATCCTGTCGTCGGTGAGAACACTGAAGCTTTCTTT.

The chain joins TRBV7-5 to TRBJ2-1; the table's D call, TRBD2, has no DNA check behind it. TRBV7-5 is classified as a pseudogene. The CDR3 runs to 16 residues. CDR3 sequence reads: CVRSLVFIWLAGGKFF. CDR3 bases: TGTGTCAGAAGCTTAGTTTTCATTTGGCTAGCGGGAGGCAAGTTCTTC.

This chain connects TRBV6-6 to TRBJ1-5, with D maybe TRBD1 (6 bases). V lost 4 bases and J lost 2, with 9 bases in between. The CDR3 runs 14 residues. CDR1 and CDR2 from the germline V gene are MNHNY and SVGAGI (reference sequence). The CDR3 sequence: CASSLRQGNQPQHF. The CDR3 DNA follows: TGTGCCAGCAGTTTAAGACAGGGCAATCAGCCCCAGCATTTT.

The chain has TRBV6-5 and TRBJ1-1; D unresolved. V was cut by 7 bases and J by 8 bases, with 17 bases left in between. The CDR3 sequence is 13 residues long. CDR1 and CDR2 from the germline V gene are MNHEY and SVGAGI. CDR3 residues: CASTRDTGMEAFF. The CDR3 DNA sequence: TGTGCCAGCACCCGAGATACGGGAATGGAAGCTTTCTTT.

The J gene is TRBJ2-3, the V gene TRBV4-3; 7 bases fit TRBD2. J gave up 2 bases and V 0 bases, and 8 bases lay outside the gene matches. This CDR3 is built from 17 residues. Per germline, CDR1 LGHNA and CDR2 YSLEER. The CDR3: CASSQDLGGSLTDTQYF. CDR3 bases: TGCGCCAGCAGCCAAGATTTAGGCGGGAGCCTCACAGATACGCAGTATTTT.

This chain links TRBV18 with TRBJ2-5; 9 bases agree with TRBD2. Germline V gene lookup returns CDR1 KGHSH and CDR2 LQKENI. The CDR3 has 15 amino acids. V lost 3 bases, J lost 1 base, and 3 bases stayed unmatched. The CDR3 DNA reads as TGTGCCAGCTCACCCAAACTAGCGGGCCAAGAGACCCAGTACTTC. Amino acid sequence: CASSPKLAGQETQYF.

CDR3 in amino acids: CASSGGGPSYEQYF. DNA of the CDR3: TGTGCCAGCTCCGGCGGGGGGCCCTCCTACGAGCAGTACTTC. The chain recombines TRBV2 with TRBJ2-7; 8 nucleotides line up with TRBD2. V gave up 8 bases and J gave up 0 bases; unmatched junction bases: 6. This CDR3 comprises 14 residues. Germline assignment: CDR1 SNHLY and CDR2 FYNNEI.

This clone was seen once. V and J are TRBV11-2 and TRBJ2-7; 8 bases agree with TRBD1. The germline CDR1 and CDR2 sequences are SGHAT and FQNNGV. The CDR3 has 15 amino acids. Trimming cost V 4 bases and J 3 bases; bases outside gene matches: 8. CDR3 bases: TGTGCCAGCAGCTCCCGACAGGGGTTATTCTACGAGCAGTACTTC. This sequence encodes CASSSRQGLFYEQYF.

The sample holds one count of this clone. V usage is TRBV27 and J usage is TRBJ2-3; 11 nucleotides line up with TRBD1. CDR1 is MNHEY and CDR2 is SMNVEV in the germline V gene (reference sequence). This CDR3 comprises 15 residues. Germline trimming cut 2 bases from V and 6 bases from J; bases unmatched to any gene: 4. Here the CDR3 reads CASSLGQGAPDTQYF. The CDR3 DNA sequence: TGTGCCAGCAGTTTAGGACAGGGGGCGCCGGATACGCAGTATTTT.

Here the CDR3 DNA reads TGTGCCAGCAGCTTAGTAGCGGGCGGCACAGATACGCAGTATTTT. Its protein is CASSLVAGGTDTQYF. The gene calls are TRBV11-3 and TRBJ2-3; 7 bases align to TRBD2. CDR1 SGHNT and CDR2 YENEEA come from the germline V gene. The V and J ends lost 1 base and 1 base, in that order; junction bases with no gene match: 2. The CDR3 covers 15 residues.

The CDR3 DNA reads TGTGCCAGTAGAGGGGGGGCTTTGAGCAATCAGCCCCAGCATTTT. Encoded protein: CASRGGALSNQPQHF. The chain has TRBV19 and TRBJ1-5, with a weak D call TRBD1 (6 bases). V was clipped by 6 bases and J by 1 base, with 13 bases between them. Germline lookup yields CDR1 LNHDA and CDR2 SQIVND (reference sequence). The CDR3 runs to 15 residues.

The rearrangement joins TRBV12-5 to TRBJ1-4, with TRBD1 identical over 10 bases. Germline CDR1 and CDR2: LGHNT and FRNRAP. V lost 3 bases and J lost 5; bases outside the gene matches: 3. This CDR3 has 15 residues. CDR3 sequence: CASGLAGQGNEKLFF. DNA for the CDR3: TGTGCTAGTGGTTTAGCGGGACAGGGGAATGAAAAACTGTTTTTT.

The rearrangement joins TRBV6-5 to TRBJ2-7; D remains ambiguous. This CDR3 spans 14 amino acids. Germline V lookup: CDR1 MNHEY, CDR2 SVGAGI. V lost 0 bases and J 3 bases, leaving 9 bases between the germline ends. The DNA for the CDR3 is TGTGCCAGCAGTTACTCCGACATCGGCTACGAGCAGTACTTC. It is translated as CASSYSDIGYEQYF.

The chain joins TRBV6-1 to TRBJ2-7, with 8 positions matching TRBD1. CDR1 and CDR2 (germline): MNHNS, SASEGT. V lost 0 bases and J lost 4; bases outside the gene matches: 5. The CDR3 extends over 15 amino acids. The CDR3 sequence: CASSEAWTGLYEQYF. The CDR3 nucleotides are TGTGCCAGCAGTGAAGCGTGGACAGGGTTGTACGAGCAGTACTTC.